This T cell receptor beta chain was sequenced for a study of glioma-infiltrating T cells after dendritic cell vaccination. Between the trimmed V and J ends, which lost 1 base and 0 bases, there was a span of 9 bases. Per germline, CDR1 SEHNR and CDR2 FQNEAQ (reference sequence). This CDR3 has 15 amino acids. Clones were read by immunoSEQ multiplex PCR, and TCRdb kept only the in-frame ones, dropping some. The sample carries tens of thousands of clones, around 85% recorded once. The time point was: after dendritic cell vaccination, including at tumor progression/relapse. V and J are TRBV7-9 and TRBJ1-1; D remains ambiguous. The sequencing here drew on blood, taken after dendritic cell vaccination. The sequence was collected from a human donor with glioblastoma. This chain's CDR3 is CASSLGVQLNTEAFF. In nucleotides, the CDR3 is TGTGCCAGCAGCTTAGGAGTACAGTTGAACACTGAAGCTTTCTTT.